This T cell receptor (beta chain) came from a study of monozygotic twins with inflammatory bowel disease. Concerning this clonotype itself: Its target is unknown.

Study-wide points: Inverse Simpson values showed less TCRbeta diversity in IBD patients than in their healthy co-twins.

This CDR3 spans 15 amino acids. Germline CDR1 is MDHEN and CDR2 is SYDVKM. The UMIs carried a 6-nucleotide sample barcode, and they were added by template switching. Following a re-call of the 5' RACE reads, TCRdb has one entry per CDR3 protein and lacks DNA. The sample holds about 450,000 distinct CDR3 sequences. The V call is TRBV28, the J call TRBJ2-3; the D call of TRBD1 rests on TCRdb alone, since no DNA is present to check it. This clonotype was obtained from a human donor with ulcerative colitis or Crohn's disease, or a healthy co-twin of an affected twin (not recorded which). The specimen sequenced was blood. The CDR3 loop is CASSPDPPGPDTQYF.